This TCR beta chain was sequenced during a study of blood T cells in healthy people across ages. General observations from the study: Total diversity from one million sequenced T cells was likely underestimated. Versus aged donors, long-lived donors had higher diversity and more naive CD4+ cells.

Deletions cut 3 bases from V and 7 bases from J, with 4 bases between. Looked up from germline, CDR1 is SGHTA and CDR2 is FQGNSA. The CDR3 has 11 residues. Individuals who donated were healthy Caucasians from Russia aged 6 to 90. This clonotype was recorded many times. Antigen: not known. A second PCR, run for roughly 7 to 12 cycles, used a sample-barcoded 5' primer plus a J-beta primer mix. Carrying 12 random nucleotides, a template-switch adaptor labeled each individual cDNA molecule. TCRdb reanalysed the 5' RACE reads using MiXCR and keeps one entry per CDR3 protein. The table lists about 730,000 distinct CDR3 sequences, approximately 43% of them singletons, with roughly 19% in the top ten.

The chain uses TRBV7-2 and TRBJ2-1; D gene ambiguous. What was sequenced was blood. The sequence came from a woman aged 60-70 years in good health. CDR3 amino acids: CASSFRNEQFF. CDR3 DNA sequence: TGTGCCAGCAGCTTTCGAAATGAGCAGTTCTTC. The complete variable domain, with remaining parts taken from reference TRBV7-2 and TRBJ2-1, reads GAGVSQSPSNKVTEKGKDVELRCDPISGHTALYWYRQSLGQGLEFLIYFQGNSAPDKSGLPSDRFSAERTGGSVSTLTIQRTQQEDSAVYLCASSFRNEQFFGPGTRLTVL.